The 6 T cell receptor beta chains given below trace back to one sample, sequenced in a study of blood T cell repertoires in COVID-19. Libraries were prepared by immunoSEQ multiplex PCR; TCRdb keeps only in-frame clonotypes and omits some of them. The sample includes roughly 200,000 clones, 88% of them seen just once. The sample comprised peripheral blood. The receptors were gathered from a man aged 35 to 55 with active or convalescent COVID-19.

V usage is TRBV9 and J usage is TRBJ2-4, with D perhaps matching TRBD1 (7 bases). Germline V CDR1 and CDR2: SGDLS, YYNGEE. The V end lost 0 bases, the J end lost 13 bases, and 14 bases lay between the germline ends. The CDR3 totals 13 residues. The CDR3 coding sequence is TGTGCCAGCAGCGTAGGCGGAGGGACAGAGCAGTACTTC. It codes for CASSVGGGTEQYF.

The genes are TRBV5-4 and TRBJ1-2; 9 positions agree with TRBD1. The CDR3 is made up of 15 amino acids. Per germline, CDR1 SGHNT and CDR2 YYREEE (reference sequence). Trimming took 4 bases from V and 3 from J; bases not matched to a gene: 7. The CDR3 reads CASSTPGQGDYGYTF. CDR3 sequence (DNA): TGTGCCAGCAGCACCCCGGGACAGGGAGACTATGGCTACACCTTC. The whole variable domain, remainder taken from reference TRBV5-4 and TRBJ1-2, is ETGVTQSPTHLIKTRGQQVTLRCSSQSGHNTVSWYQQALGQGPQFIFQYYREEENGRGNFPPRFSGLQFPNYSSELNVNALELDDSALYLCASSTPGQGDYGYTFGSGTRLTVV.

In the case of this clone: Compared with germline, one end of the junction differs, possibly owing to a read error. The chain recombines TRBV23-1 with TRBJ2-7, with D possibly matching TRBD1 (5 bases). TRBV23-1 is given ORF status, its function remaining uncertain. The CDR3 has 14 residues. This CDR3 reads CSASSSTETYEQYF. The CDR3 DNA sequence: TGTTCCGCCAGCAGTTCGACAGAAACCTACGAGCAGTACTTC.

This rearrangement joins TRBV30 to TRBJ2-7; 10 bases agree with TRBD1. CDR1 and CDR2 (germline): GTSNPN, SVGIG (reference sequence). J lost 3 bases, V lost 2 bases, and 10 bases had no gene match. The CDR3 extends over 16 amino acids. The CDR3 coding sequence is TGTGCCTGGAGTTTTCGGACAGGGGGTGACAACTACGAGCAGTACTTC. This encodes CAWSFRTGGDNYEQYF.

This rearrangement joins TRBV19 to TRBJ2-2, with D hard to call. Deletions cut 3 bases from V and 4 bases from J, with 9 bases between. The CDR3 runs 14 residues. CDR1 is LNHDA and CDR2 is SQIVND in the germline V gene (reference sequence). As DNA, the CDR3 is TGTGCCAGTAGTATGGGCCTGGGCACCGGGGAGCTGTTTTTT. Protein product: CASSMGLGTGELFF.

The gene calls are TRBV3-1 (or the pseudogene TRBV3-2) and TRBJ2-7; a weak D match, TRBD2 (6 bases). This CDR3 has 15 amino acids. The germline V gene encodes CDR1 LGHDT and CDR2 YNNKEL (reference sequence). The V gene lost 0 bases and the J gene lost 3 bases, with 12 bases spanning the gap. The CDR3 DNA sequence: TGTGCCAGCAGCCAAGATGGCGGGGCCGGCTACGAGCAGTACTTC. Translating gives CASSQDGGAGYEQYF.